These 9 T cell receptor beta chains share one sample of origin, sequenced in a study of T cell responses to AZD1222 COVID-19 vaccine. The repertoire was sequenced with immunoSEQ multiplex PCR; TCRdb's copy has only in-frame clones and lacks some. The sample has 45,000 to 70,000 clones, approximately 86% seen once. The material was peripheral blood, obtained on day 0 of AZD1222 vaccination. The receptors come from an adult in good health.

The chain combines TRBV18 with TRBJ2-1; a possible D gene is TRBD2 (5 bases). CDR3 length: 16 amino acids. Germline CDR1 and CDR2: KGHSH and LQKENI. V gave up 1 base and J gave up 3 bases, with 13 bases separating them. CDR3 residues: CASSPLGPAGYNEQFF. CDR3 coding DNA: TGTGCCAGCTCACCACTTGGCCCCGCGGGCTACAATGAGCAGTTCTTC.

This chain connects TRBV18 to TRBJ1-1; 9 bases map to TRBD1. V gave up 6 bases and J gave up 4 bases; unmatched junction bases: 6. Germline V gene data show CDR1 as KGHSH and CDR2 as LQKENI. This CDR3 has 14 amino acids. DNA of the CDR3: TGTGCCAGCTCCCTTGGACAGGGGAGCACTGAAGCTTTCTTT. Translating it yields CASSLGQGSTEAFF.

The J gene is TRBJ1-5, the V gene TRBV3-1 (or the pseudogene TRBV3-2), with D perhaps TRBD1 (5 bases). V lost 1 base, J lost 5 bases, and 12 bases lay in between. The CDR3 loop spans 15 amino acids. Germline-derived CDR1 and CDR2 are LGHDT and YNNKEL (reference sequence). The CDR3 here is CASSQGGGDHQPQHF. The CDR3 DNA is TGTGCCAGCAGCCAAGGTGGGGGAGATCATCAGCCCCAGCATTTT.

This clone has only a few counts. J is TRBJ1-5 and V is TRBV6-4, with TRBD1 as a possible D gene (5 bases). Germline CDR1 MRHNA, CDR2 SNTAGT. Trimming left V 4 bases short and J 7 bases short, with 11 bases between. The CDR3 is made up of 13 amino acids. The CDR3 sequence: CASSGEQGQPQHF. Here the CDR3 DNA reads TGTGCCAGCAGTGGGGAGCAGGGCCAGCCCCAGCATTTT.

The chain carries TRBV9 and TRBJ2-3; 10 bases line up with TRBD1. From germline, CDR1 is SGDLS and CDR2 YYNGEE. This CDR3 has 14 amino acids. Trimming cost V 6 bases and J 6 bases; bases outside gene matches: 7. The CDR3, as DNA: TGTGCCAGCACTACGACAGGGGGCCTGGATACGCAGTATTTT. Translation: CASTTTGGLDTQYF.

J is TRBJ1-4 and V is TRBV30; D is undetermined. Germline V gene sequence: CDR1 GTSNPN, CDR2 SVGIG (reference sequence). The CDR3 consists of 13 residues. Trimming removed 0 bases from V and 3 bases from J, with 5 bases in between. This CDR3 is CAWSVRANEKLFF. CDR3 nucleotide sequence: TGTGCCTGGAGTGTCCGGGCTAATGAAAAACTGTTTTTT.

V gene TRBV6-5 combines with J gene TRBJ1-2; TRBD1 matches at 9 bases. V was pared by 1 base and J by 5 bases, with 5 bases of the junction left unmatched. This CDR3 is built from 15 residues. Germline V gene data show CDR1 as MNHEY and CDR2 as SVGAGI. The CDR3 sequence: CASSYWRTGVYGYTF. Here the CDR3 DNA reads TGTGCCAGCAGTTACTGGAGGACAGGGGTATATGGCTACACCTTC.

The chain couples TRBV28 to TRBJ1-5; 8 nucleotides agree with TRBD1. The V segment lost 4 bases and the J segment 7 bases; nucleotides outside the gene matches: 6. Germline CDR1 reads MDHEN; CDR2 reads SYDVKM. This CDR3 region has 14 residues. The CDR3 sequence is CASSSRTGWQPQHF. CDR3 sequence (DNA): TGTGCCAGCAGTTCCCGGACAGGGTGGCAGCCCCAGCATTTT.

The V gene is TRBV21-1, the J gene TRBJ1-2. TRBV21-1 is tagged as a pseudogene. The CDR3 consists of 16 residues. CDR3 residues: CASSKAGRRANYGYTF. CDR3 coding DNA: TGTGCCAGCAGCAAAGCGGGCCGGAGAGCTAACTATGGCTACACCTTC.